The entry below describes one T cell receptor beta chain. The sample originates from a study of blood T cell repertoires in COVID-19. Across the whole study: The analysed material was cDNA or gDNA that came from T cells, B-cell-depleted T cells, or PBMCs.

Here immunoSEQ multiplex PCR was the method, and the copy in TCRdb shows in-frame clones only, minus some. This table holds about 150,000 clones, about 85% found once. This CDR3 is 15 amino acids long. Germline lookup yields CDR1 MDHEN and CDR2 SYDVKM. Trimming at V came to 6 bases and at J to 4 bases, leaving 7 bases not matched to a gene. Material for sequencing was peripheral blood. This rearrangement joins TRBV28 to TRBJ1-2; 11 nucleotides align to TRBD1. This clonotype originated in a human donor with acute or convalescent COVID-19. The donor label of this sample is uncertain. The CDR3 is CASRTGTGGTYGYTF. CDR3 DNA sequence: TGTGCCAGCAGGACCGGGACAGGGGGTACCTATGGCTACACCTTC.